These 5 T cell receptor beta chains originate from one sample sequenced in a study of blood T cells in healthy people across ages. Through a sample-barcoded 5' primer and a J-beta primer mix, a second PCR was run for roughly 7 to 12 cycles. TCRdb re-analysed the 5' RACE reads in MiXCR, keeping a single row per CDR3 protein. The data hold about 930,000 distinct CDR3 sequences, with about 29% observed a single time. These data were also reused for a study on T cells of mothers and their children.

Sequencing was done on a sample of blood. These receptors came from a woman in her thirties or forties in good health.

The V and J genes are TRBV5-5 and TRBJ2-5; 7 nucleotides align to TRBD2. The ends lost 0 bases at V and 9 bases at J; junction bases unmatched: 14. The CDR3 is made up of 16 amino acids. The germline V gene has CDR1 SGHKS and CDR2 YYEKEE (reference sequence). CDR3 bases: TGTGCCAGCAGCTTGGAGGCGGGGGACCATGCTGAGGCCCAGTACTTC. It is translated as CASSLEAGDHAEAQYF.

In the case of this clonotype: A clone one base away is much larger, so this may be a read error. This chain connects TRBV5-6 to TRBJ2-7; D call uncertain. Germline-derived CDR1 and CDR2 are SGHDT and YYEEEE. Trimming cost V 2 bases and J 7 bases, with 19 bases left between them. This CDR3 has 15 residues. The CDR3 nucleotides are TGTGCCAGCAGCTTCGGACCCGCGGCCTACAATGAGCAGTACTTC. Translating gives CASSFGPAAYNEQYF.

As regards this clonotype: An end of the junction differs from the germline gene, which may be a read error. The rearrangement links TRBV28 to TRBJ2-1, with a weak D call TRBD1 (5 bases). The CDR3 runs to 17 residues. Per germline, CDR1 MDHEN and CDR2 SYDVKM. CDR3 in amino acids: CASRPLAGWTLYNELFF. In DNA, the CDR3 is TGTGCCAGCAGGCCCTTGGCAGGGTGGACCTTGTACAATGAGCTGTTCTTC.

This clonotype was detected ten times or more. The rearrangement uses TRBV28 and TRBJ2-7; a weak D match, TRBD2 (5 bases). Trimming stripped 2 bases from V and 4 bases from J, with 12 bases between. CDR3 length: 14 residues. CDR1 is MDHEN and CDR2 is SYDVKM in the germline V gene. CDR3 residues: CASSLSGGNYEQYF. The DNA for the CDR3 is TGTGCCAGCAGTTTAAGCGGCGGAAATTACGAGCAGTACTTC.

The table lists this clonotype with a few counts. This chain connects TRBV28 to TRBJ2-3; 7 nucleotides align to TRBD1. Germline V gene lookup returns CDR1 MDHEN and CDR2 SYDVKM. The V and J ends lost 5 bases and 0 bases, in that order; junction bases with no gene match: 20. The CDR3 has 20 amino acids. Written as DNA, the CDR3 is TGTGCCAGCAGTGACTACTCCGGGACAGCACCTTCCCCTAGCACAGATACGCAGTATTTT. It is translated as CASSDYSGTAPSPSTDTQYF.